This record looks at one T cell receptor (beta chain) sequence and its context. This entry belongs to a study of blood T cell repertoires in COVID-19. The wider study: Samples taken during acute and convalescent COVID-19 were collected in the United States, Italy and Spain. PBMCs, B-cell-depleted T cells, or T cells were the source of the cDNA or gDNA that made up the material.

Authors' analysis steps: Amplification of reference gene primers provided the estimated nucleated cell counts. This table comes from immunoSEQ multiplex PCR, and its TCRdb copy is limited to in-frame clones, with some not included. V, J and clone size are those of that table, while D and trimming were read from the DNA. Among roughly 100,000 clones listed, approximately 88% were seen once. This CDR3 comprises 16 residues. V dropped 6 bases and J dropped 2; count of bases not matched to a gene: 10. Germline values: CDR1 MDHEN, CDR2 SYDVKM. Specimen: peripheral blood. The receptor's source is a man aged 80 or over with acute or convalescent COVID-19. The V gene is TRBV28, the J gene TRBJ1-2, with TRBD1 matching 9 bases. The CDR3 nucleotides read TGTGCCAGCAGCCCCTGGGGACAGGGCGCAAACTATGGCTACACCTTC. Amino acids: CASSPWGQGANYGYTF.